This T cell receptor (beta chain) was profiled in a study of graft-versus-host responses after intestinal transplantation. Across the study: Transplants were multivisceral, liver-intestinal, or isolated intestinal. All recipients got anti-thymocyte globulin induction, then tacrolimus and steroids for roughly three years.

The CDR3 length is 13 residues. Trimming left V 0 bases short and J 4 bases short, with 5 bases between. The germline V gene encodes CDR1 SGHRS and CDR2 YFSETQ. TCRdb's copy holds only in-frame clones and misses some; the assay was immunoSEQ multiplex PCR. The table lists about 14,000 clones, 35% to 40% of them singletons. The study's findings and limits: GvH clones surfaced in recipient marrow, some emerging earlier in ileum or blood.

Co-plating was performed using roughly 200,000 CFSE-labeled responder cells and roughly 200,000 irradiated, violet-dye-labeled stimulator cells. The rearrangement joins TRBV5-1 to TRBJ2-1; D gene ambiguous. The origin of this receptor is a human patient who received an intestinal transplant. Sequencing was performed on alloreactive CD8+ T cells from a mixed lymphocyte reaction culture, taken before intestinal transplant. Noted subset: CFSE-low proliferating T cells sorted from roughly six-day pre-transplant mixed lymphocyte reaction (GvH or HvG direction). CDR3 loop: CASSLDGYNEQFF. The CDR3, as DNA: TGCGCCAGCAGCTTGGACGGGTACAATGAGCAGTTCTTC.